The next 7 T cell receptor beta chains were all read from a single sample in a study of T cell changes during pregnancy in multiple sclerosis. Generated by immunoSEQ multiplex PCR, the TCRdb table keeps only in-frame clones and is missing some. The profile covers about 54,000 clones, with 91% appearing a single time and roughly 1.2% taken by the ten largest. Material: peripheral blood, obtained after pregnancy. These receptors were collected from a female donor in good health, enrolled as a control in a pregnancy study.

The CDR3 protein is CASRTTGTPLHF. CDR3 nucleotide sequence: TGTGCCAGCAGGACGACAGGCACACCCCTCCACTTT. The rearrangement uses TRBV6-5 and TRBJ1-6; TRBD1 might be the D (6 bases). In germline, CDR1 is MNHEY, CDR2 SVGAGI. V shed 6 bases and J shed 11 bases, with 11 bases lying between them. The CDR3 sequence is 12 residues long.

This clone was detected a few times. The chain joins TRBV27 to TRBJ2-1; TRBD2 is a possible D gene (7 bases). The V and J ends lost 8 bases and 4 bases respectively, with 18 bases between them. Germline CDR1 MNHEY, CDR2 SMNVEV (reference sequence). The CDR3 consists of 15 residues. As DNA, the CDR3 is TGTGCCAGCCGTATTGGGGGGGGGCCTTACAATGAGCAGTTCTTC. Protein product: CASRIGGGPYNEQFF.

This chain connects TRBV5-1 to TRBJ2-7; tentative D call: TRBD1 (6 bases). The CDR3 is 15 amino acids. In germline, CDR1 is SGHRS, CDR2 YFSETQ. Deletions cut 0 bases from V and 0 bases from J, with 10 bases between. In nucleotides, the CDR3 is TGCGCCAGCAGCTTGGAGTCCAGGGGCTCCTACGAGCAGTACTTC. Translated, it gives CASSLESRGSYEQYF.

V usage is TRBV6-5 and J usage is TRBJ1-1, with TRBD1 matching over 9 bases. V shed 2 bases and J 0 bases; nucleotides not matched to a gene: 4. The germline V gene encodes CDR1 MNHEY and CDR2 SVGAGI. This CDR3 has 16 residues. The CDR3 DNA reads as TGTGCCAGCAGTTACGCCGGACAGGGGATGAACACTGAAGCTTTCTTT. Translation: CASSYAGQGMNTEAFF.

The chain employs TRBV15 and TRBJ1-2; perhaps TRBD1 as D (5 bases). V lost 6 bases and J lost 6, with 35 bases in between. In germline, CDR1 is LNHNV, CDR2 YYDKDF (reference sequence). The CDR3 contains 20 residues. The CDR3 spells CATRSAFGTDRFGQFDGYTF. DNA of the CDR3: TGTGCCACCAGATCGGCGTTTGGGACTGATAGATTTGGTCAGTTTGATGGCTACACCTTC.

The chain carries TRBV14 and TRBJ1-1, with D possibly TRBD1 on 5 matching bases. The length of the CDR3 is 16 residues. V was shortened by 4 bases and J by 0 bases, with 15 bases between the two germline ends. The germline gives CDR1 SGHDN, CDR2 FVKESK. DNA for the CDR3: TGTGCCAGCAGCCCAGGGAGGGGAGGTGTGAACACTGAAGCTTTCTTT. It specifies CASSPGRGGVNTEAFF.

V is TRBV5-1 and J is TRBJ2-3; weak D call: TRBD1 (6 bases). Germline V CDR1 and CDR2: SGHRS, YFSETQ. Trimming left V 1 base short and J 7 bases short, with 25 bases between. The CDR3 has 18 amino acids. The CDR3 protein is CASSLSGSGRTAFYTQYF. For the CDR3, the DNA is TGCGCCAGCAGCTTGAGTGGGTCTGGCAGGACAGCTTTTTATACGCAGTATTTT.